This T cell receptor beta chain emerged from a study of T-cell reconstitution after alpha-beta-depleted transplantation in children. This clonotype was picked up a small number of times. It was with unique molecular identifiers that the TCRbeta library was prepared. Each CDR3 protein is one row after TCRdb ran MiXCR on the PCR reads. The table has approximately 390,000 distinct CDR3 sequences, under 13% seen once. The sequencing used PBMCs from the stem cell graft donor, collected from the stem cell graft. This receptor was obtained from a human donor who donated a stem cell graft to a child with acute myeloid leukemia.

The DNA for the CDR3 is TGCAGTGCGTTAGGAGACCCTAGCACAGATACGCAGTATTTT. Protein: CSALGDPSTDTQYF. The chain combines TRBV20-1 with TRBJ2-3; unclear D gene. The CDR3 extends over 14 amino acids. The V and J ends lost 6 bases and 0 bases respectively, with 13 bases between them. Germline CDR1 and CDR2: DFQATT and SNEGSKA (reference sequence).